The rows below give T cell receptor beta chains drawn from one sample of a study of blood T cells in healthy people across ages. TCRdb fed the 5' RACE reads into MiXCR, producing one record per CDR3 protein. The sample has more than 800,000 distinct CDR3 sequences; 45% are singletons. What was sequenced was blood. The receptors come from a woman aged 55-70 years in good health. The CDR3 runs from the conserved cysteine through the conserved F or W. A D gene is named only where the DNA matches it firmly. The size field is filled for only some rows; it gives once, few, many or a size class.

TGCAGCGCCGGACAGGGGAACTCCTACGAGCAGTACTTC | CSAGQGNSYEQYF | TRBJ2-7 | TRBV29-1 | TRBD1 | -
TGTGCCAGCAGTACGGGACTTGGGGGCTACACCTTC | CASSTGLGGYTF | TRBJ1-2 | TRBV12-3/TRBV12-4 | - | few
TGTGCCACCAGCGACTTTGCGGGGGAGGCCCAGTACTTC | CATSDFAGEAQYF | TRBJ2-5 | TRBV15 | TRBD2 | -
TGCAGCGTTGTAGGGAGCAATGAGCAGTTCTTC | CSVVGSNEQFF | TRBJ2-1 | TRBV29-1 | - | -
TGTGCCAGCAGTGATTGGGACAGGGGTGTCGGCACTGAAGCTTTCTTT | CASSDWDRGVGTEAFF | TRBJ1-1 | TRBV25-1 | TRBD1 | -
TGCGCCAGCAGCTTCTCCGGGACTATCAATGAGCAGTTCTTC | CASSFSGTINEQFF | TRBJ2-1 | TRBV5-1 | TRBD2 | -
TGTGCCAGCAGCGGAGGGACGGAATACTACGAGCAGTACTTC | CASSGGTEYYEQYF | TRBJ2-7 | TRBV9 | - | once
TGCGCCAGCAGCTCGGGACTCAACTACGAGCAGTACTTC | CASSSGLNYEQYF | TRBJ2-7 | TRBV5-1 | - | -
TGTGCCAGCAGCCAGGGGAACACTGAAGCTTTCTTT | CASSQGNTEAFF | TRBJ1-1 | TRBV5-1 | - | many
TGTGCCAGCAGTGAAAGGGGGACAGGAGCTAACTATGGCTACACCTTC | CASSERGTGANYGYTF | TRBJ1-2 | TRBV6-1 | TRBD1 | few
TGCGCCAGCAGCTTGGCCGGCCTCCTGAACACTGAAGCTTTCTTT | CASSLAGLLNTEAFF | TRBJ1-1 | TRBV5-1 | - | few
TGTGCCAGCAGTTTACGGGGTGGTAATTCACCCCTCCACTTT | CASSLRGGNSPLHF | TRBJ1-6 | TRBV12-3/TRBV12-4 | - | few
TGTGCCAGCAGTTACACCCAGGGAATTAATTCACCCCTCCACTTT | CASSYTQGINSPLHF | TRBJ1-6 | TRBV6-6 | - | many
TGTGCCAGCAGTCCCCGGGACCAAAGCAGAGGGGAGCAGTTCTTC | CASSPRDQSRGEQFF | TRBJ2-1 | TRBV4-2 | - | -
TGTGCCAGTAGTATAGCACAATTGGAGACCCAGTACTTC | CASSIAQLETQYF | TRBJ2-5 | TRBV19 | - | -
TGCGCCAGCAGCTGGGTTCAGGGCTACAAGCAGTACTTC | CASSWVQGYKQYF | TRBJ2-5 | TRBV5-1 | - | -
TGTGCCAGCAGCCGACAGGGGGAGGCCACCTTC | CASSRQGEATF | TRBJ1-2 | TRBV6-2/TRBV6-3 | TRBD1 | few
TGCAGTGCTACCAACCGGTGGGCTAGCGGGACCCCCACAGATACGCAGTATTTT | CSATNRWASGTPTDTQYF | TRBJ2-3 | TRBV20-1 | TRBD2 | few
TGTGCCAGCAGCCAGGGAGGAAACTACGAGCAGTACTTC | CASSQGGNYEQYF | TRBJ2-7 | TRBV3-1 | - | few
TGTGCCAGCAGAGACGGACAGGCTGGGACCCAGTACTTC | CASRDGQAGTQYF | TRBJ2-5 | TRBV6-5 | TRBD1 | -
TGTGCCAGCAGCCCCGGCGGGAGATACTACGAGCAGTACTTC | CASSPGGRYYEQYF | TRBJ2-7 | TRBV13 | TRBD2 | few
TGTGCCAGCGTGATGGGCCCGGACTCTGGAAACACCATATATTTT | CASVMGPDSGNTIYF | TRBJ1-3 | TRBV6-6 | - | -
TGTGCCAGCAGCCCCACAATGTCCTACAATGAGCAGTTCTTC | CASSPTMSYNEQFF | TRBJ2-1 | TRBV12-3/TRBV12-4 | - | -
TGTGCCAGCAGTTTTGGGTTTGGAAACATTCAGTACTTC | CASSFGFGNIQYF | TRBJ2-4 | TRBV28 | - | few
TGTGCCAGGATCAACAGGGGACTACGGGACGCAGATACGCAGTATTTT | CARINRGLRDADTQYF | TRBJ2-3 | TRBV21-1 | - | few